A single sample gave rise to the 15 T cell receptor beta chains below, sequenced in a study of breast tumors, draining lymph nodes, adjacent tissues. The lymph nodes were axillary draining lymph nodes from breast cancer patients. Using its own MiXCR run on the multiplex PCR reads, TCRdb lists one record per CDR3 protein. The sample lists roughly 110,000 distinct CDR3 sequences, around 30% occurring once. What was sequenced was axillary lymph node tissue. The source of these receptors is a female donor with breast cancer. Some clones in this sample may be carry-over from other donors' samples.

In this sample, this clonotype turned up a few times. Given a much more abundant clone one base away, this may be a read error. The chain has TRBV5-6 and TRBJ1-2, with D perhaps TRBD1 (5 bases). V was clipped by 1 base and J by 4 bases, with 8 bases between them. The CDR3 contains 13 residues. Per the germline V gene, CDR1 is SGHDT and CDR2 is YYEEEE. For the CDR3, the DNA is TGTGCCAGCAGCTTGCGGGACCCCTATGGCTACACCTTC. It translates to CASSLRDPYGYTF.

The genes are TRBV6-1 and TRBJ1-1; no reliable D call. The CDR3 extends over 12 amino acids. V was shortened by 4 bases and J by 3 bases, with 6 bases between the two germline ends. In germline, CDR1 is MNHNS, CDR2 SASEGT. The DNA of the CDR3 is TGTGCCAGCAGTGCCGTTTACACTGAAGCTTTCTTT. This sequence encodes CASSAVYTEAFF.

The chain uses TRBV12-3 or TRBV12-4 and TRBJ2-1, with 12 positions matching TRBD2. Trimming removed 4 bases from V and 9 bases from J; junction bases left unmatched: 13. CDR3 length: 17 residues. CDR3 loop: CASSWTSGNAGDSEQFF. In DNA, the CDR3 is TGTGCCAGCAGTTGGACTAGCGGGAATGCTGGGGACAGTGAGCAGTTCTTC.

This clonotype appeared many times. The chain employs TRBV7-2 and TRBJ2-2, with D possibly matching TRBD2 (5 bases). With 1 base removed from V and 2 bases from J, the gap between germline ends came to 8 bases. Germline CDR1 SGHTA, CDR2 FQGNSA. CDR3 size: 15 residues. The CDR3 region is CASSLVATNTGELFF. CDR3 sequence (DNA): TGTGCCAGCAGCTTAGTAGCGACTAACACCGGGGAGCTGTTTTTT. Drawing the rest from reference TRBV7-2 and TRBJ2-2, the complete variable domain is GAGVSQSPSNKVTEKGKDVELRCDPISGHTALYWYRQSLGQGLEFLIYFQGNSAPDKSGLPSDRFSAERTGGSVSTLTIQRTQQEDSAVYLCASSLVATNTGELFFGEGSRLTVL.

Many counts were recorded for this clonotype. The CDR3 spells CSARGQGGDQPQHF. As DNA, the CDR3 is TGCAGTGCTAGAGGACAGGGGGGGGATCAGCCCCAGCATTTT. The chain joins TRBV20-1 to TRBJ1-5; 9 bases are a match to TRBD1. The V segment lost 1 base and the J segment 5 bases; nucleotides outside the gene matches: 3. CDR1 and CDR2 from the germline V gene are DFQATT and SNEGSKA (reference sequence). The CDR3 covers 14 residues.

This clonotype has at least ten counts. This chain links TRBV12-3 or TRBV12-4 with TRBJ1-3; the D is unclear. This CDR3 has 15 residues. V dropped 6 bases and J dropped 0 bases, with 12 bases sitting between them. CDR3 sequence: CASSPTPGSGNTIYF. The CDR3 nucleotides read TGTGCCAGCAGCCCGACCCCAGGCTCTGGAAACACCATATATTTT.

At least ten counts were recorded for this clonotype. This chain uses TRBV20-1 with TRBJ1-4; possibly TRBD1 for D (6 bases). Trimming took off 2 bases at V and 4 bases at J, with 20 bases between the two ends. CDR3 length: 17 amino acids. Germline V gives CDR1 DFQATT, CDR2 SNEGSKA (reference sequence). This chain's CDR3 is CSARRLGRGGFNEKLFF. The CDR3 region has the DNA TGCAGTGCTAGACGCTTGGGCAGGGGCGGTTTTAATGAAAAACTGTTTTTT.

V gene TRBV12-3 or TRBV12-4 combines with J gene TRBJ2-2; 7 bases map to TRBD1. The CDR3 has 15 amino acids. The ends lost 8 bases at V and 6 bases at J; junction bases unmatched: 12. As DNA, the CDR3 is TGTGCCAGCGGGAAGGAACAGGGGATTTCCGGGGAGCTGTTTTTT. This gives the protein CASGKEQGISGELFF.

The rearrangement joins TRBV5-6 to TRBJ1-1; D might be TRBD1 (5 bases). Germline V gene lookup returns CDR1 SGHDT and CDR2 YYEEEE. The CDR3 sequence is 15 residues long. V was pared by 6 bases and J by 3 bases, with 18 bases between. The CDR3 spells CASNADGDVDTEAFF. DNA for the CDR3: TGTGCCAGCAACGCAGACGGGGACGTGGACACTGAAGCTTTCTTT.

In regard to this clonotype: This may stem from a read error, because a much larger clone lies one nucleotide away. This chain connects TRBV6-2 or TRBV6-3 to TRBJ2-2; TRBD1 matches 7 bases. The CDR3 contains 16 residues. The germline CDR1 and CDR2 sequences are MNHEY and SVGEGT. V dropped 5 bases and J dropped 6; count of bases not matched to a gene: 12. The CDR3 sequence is CASSNPGQDAPGELFF. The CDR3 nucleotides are TGTGCCAGCAGTAACCCCGGACAGGACGCGCCCGGGGAGCTGTTTTTT.

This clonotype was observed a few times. The CDR3 DNA follows: TGCGCCAGCAGCTTGCCAGCCGCGAACACTGAAGCTTTCTTT. Protein: CASSLPAANTEAFF. This chain uses TRBV5-1 with TRBJ1-1; D ambiguous. V was pared by 1 base and J by 1 base, with 8 bases between. CDR3 length: 14 residues. Germline V lookup: CDR1 SGHRS, CDR2 YFSETQ.

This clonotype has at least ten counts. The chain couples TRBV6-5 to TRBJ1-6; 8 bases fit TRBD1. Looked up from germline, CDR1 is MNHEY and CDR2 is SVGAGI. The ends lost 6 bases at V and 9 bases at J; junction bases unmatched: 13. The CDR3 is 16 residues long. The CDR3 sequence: CASRPAGQGVSSPLHF. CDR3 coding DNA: TGTGCCAGCAGGCCTGCCGGACAGGGAGTTAGTTCACCCCTCCACTTT.

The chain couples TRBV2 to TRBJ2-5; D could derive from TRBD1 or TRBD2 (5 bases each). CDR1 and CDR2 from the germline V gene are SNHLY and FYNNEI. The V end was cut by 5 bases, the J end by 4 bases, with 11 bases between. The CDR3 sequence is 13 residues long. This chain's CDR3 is CASSYGAGETQYF. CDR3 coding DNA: TGTGCCAGCAGTTACGGGGCTGGAGAGACCCAGTACTTC.

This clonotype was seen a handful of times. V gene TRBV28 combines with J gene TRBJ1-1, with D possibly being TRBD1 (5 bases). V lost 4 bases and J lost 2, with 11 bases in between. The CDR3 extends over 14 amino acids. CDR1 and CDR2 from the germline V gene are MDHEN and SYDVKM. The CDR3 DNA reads TGTGCCAGCAGTTCGACAGACCTCAACACTGAAGCTTTCTTT. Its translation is CASSSTDLNTEAFF. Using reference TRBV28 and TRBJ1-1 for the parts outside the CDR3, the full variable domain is DVKVTQSSRYLVKRTGEKVFLECVQDMDHENMFWYRQDPGLGLRLIYFSYDVKMKEKGDIPEGYSVSREKKERFSLILESASTNQTSMYLCASSSTDLNTEAFFGQGTRLTVV.

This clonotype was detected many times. CDR3 sequence reads: CAWSVNRGELFF. CDR3 DNA sequence: TGTGCCTGGAGTGTAAATAGAGGGGAGCTGTTTTTT. The V and J genes are TRBV30 and TRBJ2-2; D is ambiguous. With 0 bases removed from V and 8 bases from J, the gap between germline ends came to 7 bases. CDR3 length equals 12 residues. In germline, CDR1 is GTSNPN, CDR2 SVGIG (reference sequence).